This TCR beta chain is from a study of cytomegalovirus exposure and HLA in healthy donors. Points from the study as a whole: The study flagged some 180 TCR beta chains as cytomegalovirus-associated.

To note about this clone: Antigen specificity is unknown.

The PCR ran on 60 Vbeta and 13 Jbeta primers. Clones were sequenced by immunoSEQ multiplex PCR, and TCRdb holds only the in-frame ones, with some missing. The repertoire holds about 180,000 clones, with 70% to 85% as singletons. Germline CDR1 is SGHRS and CDR2 is YFSETQ. The CDR3 covers 11 residues. V lost 4 bases and J 9 bases, leaving 8 bases between the germline ends. Sample: PBMCs. The chain links TRBV5-1 to TRBJ2-1, with D hard to call. The TCR was taken from a girl aged 2 to 10 in good health and CMV-seropositive. CDR3 amino acids: CASSLFREQFF. For the CDR3, the DNA is TGCGCCAGCAGCCTCTTTCGTGAGCAGTTCTTC.